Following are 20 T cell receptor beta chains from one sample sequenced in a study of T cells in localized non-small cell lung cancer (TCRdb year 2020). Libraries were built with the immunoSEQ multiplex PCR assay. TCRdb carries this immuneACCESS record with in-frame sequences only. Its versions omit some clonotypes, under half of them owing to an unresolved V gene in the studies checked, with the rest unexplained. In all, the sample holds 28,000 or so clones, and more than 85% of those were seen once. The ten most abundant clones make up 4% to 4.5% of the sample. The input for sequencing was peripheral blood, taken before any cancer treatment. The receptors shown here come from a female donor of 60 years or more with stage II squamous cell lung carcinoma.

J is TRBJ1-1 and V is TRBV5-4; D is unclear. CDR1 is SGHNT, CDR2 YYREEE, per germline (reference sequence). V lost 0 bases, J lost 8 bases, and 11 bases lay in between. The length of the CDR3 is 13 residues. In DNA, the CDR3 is TGTGCCAGCAGCTTGGCCGGGGTAGAAGAAGCTTTCTTT. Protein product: CASSLAGVEEAFF.

The CDR3 nucleotides are TGCAGCGTTGAAGTCTGGAAGGACAATGAGCAGTTCTTC. This sequence encodes CSVEVWKDNEQFF. The chain links TRBV29-1 to TRBJ2-1; D is uncertain. V gave up 1 base and J gave up 5 bases, with 9 bases separating them. CDR3 length: 13 amino acids. CDR1 and CDR2 from the germline V gene are SQVTM and ANQGSEA.

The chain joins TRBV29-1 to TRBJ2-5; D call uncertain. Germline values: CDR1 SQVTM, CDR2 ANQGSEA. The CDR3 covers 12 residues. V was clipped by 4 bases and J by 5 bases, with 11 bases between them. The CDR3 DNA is TGCAGCGTTGTGGCAGGTGGGGAGACCCAGTACTTC. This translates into CSVVAGGETQYF.

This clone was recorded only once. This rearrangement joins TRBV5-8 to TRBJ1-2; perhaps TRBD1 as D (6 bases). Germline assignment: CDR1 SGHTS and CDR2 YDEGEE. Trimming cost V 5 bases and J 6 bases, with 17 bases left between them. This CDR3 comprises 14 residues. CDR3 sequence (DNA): TGTGCCAGCAGGCAGACCGGGACAATAGATGGCTACACCTTC. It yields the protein CASRQTGTIDGYTF.

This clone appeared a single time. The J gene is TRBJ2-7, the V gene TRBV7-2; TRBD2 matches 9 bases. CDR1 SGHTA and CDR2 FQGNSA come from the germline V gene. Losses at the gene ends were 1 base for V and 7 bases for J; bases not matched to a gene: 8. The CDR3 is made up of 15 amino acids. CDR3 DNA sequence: TGTGCCAGCAGCTTAGACCCAGCGGGGGGAGGAGAGCAGTACTTC. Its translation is CASSLDPAGGGEQYF.

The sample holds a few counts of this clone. The CDR3 sequence is CAWSVRGLAVVTYEQYF. CDR3 bases: TGTGCCTGGAGTGTAAGGGGCTTGGCAGTCGTTACCTACGAGCAGTACTTC. The gene calls are TRBV30 and TRBJ2-7, with D possibly matching TRBD1 (5 bases). The germline V and J ends were trimmed by 0 bases and 2 bases, with 20 bases remaining between them. Germline V lookup: CDR1 GTSNPN, CDR2 SVGIG (reference sequence). CDR3 length equals 17 residues.

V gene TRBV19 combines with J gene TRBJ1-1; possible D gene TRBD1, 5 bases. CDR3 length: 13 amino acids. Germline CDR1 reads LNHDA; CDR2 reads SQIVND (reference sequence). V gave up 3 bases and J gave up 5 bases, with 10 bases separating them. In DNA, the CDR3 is TGTGCCAGTAGTATGGGGGGTCGGACTGAAGCTTTCTTT. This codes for CASSMGGRTEAFF. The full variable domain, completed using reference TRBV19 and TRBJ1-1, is DGGITQSPKYLFRKEGQNVTLSCEQNLNHDAMYWYRQDPGQGLRLIYYSQIVNDFQKGDIAEGYSVSREKKESFPLTVTSAQKNPTAFYLCASSMGGRTEAFFGQGTRLTVV.

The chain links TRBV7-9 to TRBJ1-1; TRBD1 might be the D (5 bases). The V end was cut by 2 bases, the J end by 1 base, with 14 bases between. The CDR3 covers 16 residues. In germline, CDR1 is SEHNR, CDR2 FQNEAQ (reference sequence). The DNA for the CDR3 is TGTGCCAGCAGCTTACAGGGAGGGCTCCCGAACACTGAAGCTTTCTTT. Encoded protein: CASSLQGGLPNTEAFF.

In DNA form, the CDR3 reads TGTGCCAGCACCAGCTCTGGCTACACCTTC. It encodes CASTSSGYTF. This sequence joins TRBV2 and TRBJ1-2; the D is unclear. CDR1 is SNHLY and CDR2 is FYNNEI in the germline V gene. The V end was cut by 7 bases, the J end by 7 bases, with 7 bases between. The CDR3 spans 10 residues.

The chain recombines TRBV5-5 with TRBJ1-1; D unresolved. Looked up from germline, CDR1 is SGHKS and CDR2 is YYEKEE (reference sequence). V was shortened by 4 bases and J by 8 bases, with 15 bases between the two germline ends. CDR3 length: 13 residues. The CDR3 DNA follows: TGTGCCAGCAGCCTGACCGGGAGGGAGGAAGCTTTCTTT. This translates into CASSLTGREEAFF.

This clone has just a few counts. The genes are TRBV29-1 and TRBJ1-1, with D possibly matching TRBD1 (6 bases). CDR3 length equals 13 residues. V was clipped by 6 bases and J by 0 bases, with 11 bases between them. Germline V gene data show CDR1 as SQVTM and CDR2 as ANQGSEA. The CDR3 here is CSVGGQVNTEAFF. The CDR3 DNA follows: TGCAGCGTCGGGGGGCAAGTGAACACTGAAGCTTTCTTT.

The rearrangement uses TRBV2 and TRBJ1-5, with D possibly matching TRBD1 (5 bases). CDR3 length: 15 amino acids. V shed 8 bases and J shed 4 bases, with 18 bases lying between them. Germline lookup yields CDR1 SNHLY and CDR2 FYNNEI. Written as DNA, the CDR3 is TGTGCCAGCGGGGCGGCCAGTTTACCTAATCAGCCCCAGCATTTT. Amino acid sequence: CASGAASLPNQPQHF.

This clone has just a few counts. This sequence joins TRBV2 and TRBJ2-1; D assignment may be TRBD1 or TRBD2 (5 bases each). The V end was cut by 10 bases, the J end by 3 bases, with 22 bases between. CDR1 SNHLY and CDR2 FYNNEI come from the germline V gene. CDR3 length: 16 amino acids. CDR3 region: CAMAGGGAENYNEQFF. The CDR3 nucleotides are TGTGCCATGGCAGGTGGGGGTGCGGAGAACTACAATGAGCAGTTCTTC. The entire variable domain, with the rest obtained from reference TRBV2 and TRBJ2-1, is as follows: EPEVTQTPSHQVTQMGQEVILRCVPISNHLYFYWYRQILGQKVEFLVSFYNNEISEKSEIFDDQFSVERPDGSNFTLKIRSTKLEDSAMYFCAMAGGGAENYNEQFFGPGTRLTVL.

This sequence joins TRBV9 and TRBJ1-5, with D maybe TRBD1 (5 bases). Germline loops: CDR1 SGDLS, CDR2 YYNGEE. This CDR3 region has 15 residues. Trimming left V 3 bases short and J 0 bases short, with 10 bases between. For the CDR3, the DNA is TGTGCCAGCAGCGCGACAGTAACTAGCAATCAGCCCCAGCATTTT. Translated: CASSATVTSNQPQHF.

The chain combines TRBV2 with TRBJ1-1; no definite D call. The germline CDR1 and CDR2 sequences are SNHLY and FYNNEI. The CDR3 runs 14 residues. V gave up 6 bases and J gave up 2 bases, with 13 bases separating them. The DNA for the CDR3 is TGTGCCAGCAGCCTCCGGACGGGAAACACTGAAGCTTTCTTT. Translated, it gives CASSLRTGNTEAFF.

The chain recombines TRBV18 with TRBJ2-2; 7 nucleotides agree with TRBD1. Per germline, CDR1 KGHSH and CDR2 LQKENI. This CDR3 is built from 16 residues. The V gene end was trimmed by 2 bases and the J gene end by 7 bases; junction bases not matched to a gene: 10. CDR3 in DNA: TGTGCCAGCTCACCAGTGACAGGGATGAGGGACGGGGAGCTGTTTTTT. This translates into CASSPVTGMRDGELFF.

In nucleotides, the CDR3 is TGTGCCAGCAGCTTGGGGGGGGCAGTATCTAACTATGGCTACACCTTC. Its protein is CASSLGGAVSNYGYTF. The chain couples TRBV5-4 to TRBJ1-2, with D maybe TRBD1 (6 bases). Germline values: CDR1 SGHNT, CDR2 YYREEE (reference sequence). V lost 0 bases and J lost 0, with 12 bases in between. The CDR3 sequence is 16 residues long. The variable domain in full, with the rest retrieved from reference TRBV5-4 and TRBJ1-2, is ETGVTQSPTHLIKTRGQQVTLRCSSQSGHNTVSWYQQALGQGPQFIFQYYREEENGRGNFPPRFSGLQFPNYSSELNVNALELDDSALYLCASSLGGAVSNYGYTFGSGTRLTVV.

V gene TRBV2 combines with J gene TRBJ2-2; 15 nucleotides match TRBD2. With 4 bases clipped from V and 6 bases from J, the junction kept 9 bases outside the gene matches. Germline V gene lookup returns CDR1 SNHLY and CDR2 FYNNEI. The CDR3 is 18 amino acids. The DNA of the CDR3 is TGTGCCAGCAGTGGCCGGGGACTAGCGGGAGGAAGTCCCGGGGAGCTGTTTTTT. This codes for CASSGRGLAGGSPGELFF. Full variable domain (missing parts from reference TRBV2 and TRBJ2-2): EPEVTQTPSHQVTQMGQEVILRCVPISNHLYFYWYRQILGQKVEFLVSFYNNEISEKSEIFDDQFSVERPDGSNFTLKIRSTKLEDSAMYFCASSGRGLAGGSPGELFFGEGSRLTVL.

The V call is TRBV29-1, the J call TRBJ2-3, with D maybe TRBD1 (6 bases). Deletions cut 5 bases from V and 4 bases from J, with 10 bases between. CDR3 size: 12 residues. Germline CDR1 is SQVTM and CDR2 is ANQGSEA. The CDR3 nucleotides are TGCAGCGTTTCCAGGGGCGCAGATACGCAGTATTTT. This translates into CSVSRGADTQYF.

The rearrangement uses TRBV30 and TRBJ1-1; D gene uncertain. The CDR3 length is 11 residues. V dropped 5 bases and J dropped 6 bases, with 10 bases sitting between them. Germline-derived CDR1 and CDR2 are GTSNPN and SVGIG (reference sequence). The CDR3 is CAWARGAEAFF. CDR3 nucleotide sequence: TGTGCCTGGGCCCGTGGCGCTGAAGCTTTCTTT.